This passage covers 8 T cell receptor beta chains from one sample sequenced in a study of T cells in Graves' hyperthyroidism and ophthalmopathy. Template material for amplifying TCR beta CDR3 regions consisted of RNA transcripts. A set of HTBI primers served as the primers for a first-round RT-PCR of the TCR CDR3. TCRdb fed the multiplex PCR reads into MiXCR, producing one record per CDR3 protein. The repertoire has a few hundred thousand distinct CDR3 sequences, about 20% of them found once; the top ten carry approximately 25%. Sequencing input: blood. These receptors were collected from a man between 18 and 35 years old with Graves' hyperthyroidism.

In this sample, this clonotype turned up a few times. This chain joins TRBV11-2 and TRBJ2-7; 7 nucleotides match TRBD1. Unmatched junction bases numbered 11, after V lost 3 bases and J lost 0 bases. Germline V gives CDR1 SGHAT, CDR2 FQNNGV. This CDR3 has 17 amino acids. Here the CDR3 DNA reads TGTGCCAGCAGCTTCGTAGGGTGGGGACAGAGCTCCTACGAGCAGTACTTC. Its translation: CASSFVGWGQSSYEQYF.

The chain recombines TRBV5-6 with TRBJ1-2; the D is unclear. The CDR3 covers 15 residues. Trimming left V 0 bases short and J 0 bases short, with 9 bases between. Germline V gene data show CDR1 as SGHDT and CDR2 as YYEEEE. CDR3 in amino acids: CASSLGQPANYGYTF. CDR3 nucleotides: TGTGCCAGCAGCTTGGGGCAACCAGCTAACTATGGCTACACCTTC.

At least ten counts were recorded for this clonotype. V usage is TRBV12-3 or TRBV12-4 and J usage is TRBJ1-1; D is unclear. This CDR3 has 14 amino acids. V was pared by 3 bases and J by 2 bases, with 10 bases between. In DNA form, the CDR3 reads TGTGCCAGCAGTTTTTTTGTCAGTAACACTGAAGCTTTCTTT. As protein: CASSFFVSNTEAFF.

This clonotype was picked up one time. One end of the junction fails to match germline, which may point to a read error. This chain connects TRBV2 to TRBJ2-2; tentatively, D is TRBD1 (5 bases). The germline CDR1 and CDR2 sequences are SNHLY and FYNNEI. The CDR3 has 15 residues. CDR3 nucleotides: TGTGCCAGCAATATACAGGTGGCGAACTCCGGGGAGCTGTTTTTT. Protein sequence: CASNIQVANSGELFF.

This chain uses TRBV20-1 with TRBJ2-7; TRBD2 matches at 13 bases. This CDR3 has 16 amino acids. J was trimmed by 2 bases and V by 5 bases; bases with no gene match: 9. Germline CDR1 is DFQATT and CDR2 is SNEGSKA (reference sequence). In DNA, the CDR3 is TGCAGTGCTTGGACTAGCGGGAGTCGGGGTACCTACGAGCAGTACTTC. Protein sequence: CSAWTSGSRGTYEQYF.

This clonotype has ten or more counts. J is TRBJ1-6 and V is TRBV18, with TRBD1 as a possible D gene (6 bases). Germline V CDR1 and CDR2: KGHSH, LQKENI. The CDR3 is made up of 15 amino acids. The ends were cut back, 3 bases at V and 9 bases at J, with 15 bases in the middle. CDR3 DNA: TGTGCCAGCTCACCCGAGGGTCTCAGGGGTTCACCCCTCCACTTT. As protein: CASSPEGLRGSPLHF.

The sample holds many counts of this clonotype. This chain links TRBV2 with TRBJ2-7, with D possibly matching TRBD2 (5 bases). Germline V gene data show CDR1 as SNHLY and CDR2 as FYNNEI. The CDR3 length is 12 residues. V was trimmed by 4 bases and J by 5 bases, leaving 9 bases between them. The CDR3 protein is CASSGGINEQYF. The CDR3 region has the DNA TGTGCCAGCAGTGGAGGGATAAACGAGCAGTACTTC. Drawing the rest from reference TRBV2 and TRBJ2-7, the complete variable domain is EPEVTQTPSHQVTQMGQEVILRCVPISNHLYFYWYRQILGQKVEFLVSFYNNEISEKSEIFDDQFSVERPDGSNFTLKIRSTKLEDSAMYFCASSGGINEQYFGPGTRLTVT.

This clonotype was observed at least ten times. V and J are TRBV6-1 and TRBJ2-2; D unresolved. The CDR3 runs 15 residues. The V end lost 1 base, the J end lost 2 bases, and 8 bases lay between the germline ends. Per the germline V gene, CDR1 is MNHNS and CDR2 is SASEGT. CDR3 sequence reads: CASSEEATNTGELFF. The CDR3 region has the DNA TGTGCCAGCAGTGAAGAGGCAACTAACACCGGGGAGCTGTTTTTT.